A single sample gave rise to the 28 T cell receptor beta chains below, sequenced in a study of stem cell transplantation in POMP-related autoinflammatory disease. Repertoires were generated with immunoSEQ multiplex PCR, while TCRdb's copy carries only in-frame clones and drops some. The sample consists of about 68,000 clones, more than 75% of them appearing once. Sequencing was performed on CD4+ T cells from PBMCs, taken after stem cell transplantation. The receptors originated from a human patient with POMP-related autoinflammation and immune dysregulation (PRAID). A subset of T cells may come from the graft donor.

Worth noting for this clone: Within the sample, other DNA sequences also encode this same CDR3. DNA for the CDR3: TGCGCCAGCAGCTTAGGAGATAGAAATCAGCCCCAGCATTTT. Encoded protein: CASSLGDRNQPQHF. The V call is TRBV5-1, the J call TRBJ1-5; no firm D call. Trimming removed 2 bases from V and 4 bases from J, with 10 bases in between. There are 14 residues in the CDR3. The germline gives CDR1 SGHRS, CDR2 YFSETQ.

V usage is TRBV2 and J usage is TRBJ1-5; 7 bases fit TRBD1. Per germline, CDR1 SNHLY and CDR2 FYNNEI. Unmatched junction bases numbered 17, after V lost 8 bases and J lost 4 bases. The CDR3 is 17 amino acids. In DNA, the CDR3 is TGTGCCAGCTTGAGAGAGCCGGGACAGCTAACTAATCAGCCCCAGCATTTT. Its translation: CASLREPGQLTNQPQHF.

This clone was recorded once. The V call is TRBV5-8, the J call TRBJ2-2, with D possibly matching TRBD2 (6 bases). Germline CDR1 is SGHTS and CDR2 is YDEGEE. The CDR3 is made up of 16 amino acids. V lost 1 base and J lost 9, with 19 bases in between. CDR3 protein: CASSLTDGLTERELFF. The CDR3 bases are TGTGCCAGCAGCTTGACCGATGGACTAACCGAAAGGGAGCTGTTTTTT.

The CDR3, as DNA: TGCGCCAGCAGTAGGGCAGGCAGTGAAGCTTTCTTT. Its protein product is CASSRAGSEAFF. The chain links TRBV5-1 to TRBJ1-1, with D unclear. Trimming took off 5 bases at V and 7 bases at J, with 12 bases between the two ends. The CDR3 consists of 12 residues. Germline CDR1 and CDR2: SGHRS and YFSETQ.

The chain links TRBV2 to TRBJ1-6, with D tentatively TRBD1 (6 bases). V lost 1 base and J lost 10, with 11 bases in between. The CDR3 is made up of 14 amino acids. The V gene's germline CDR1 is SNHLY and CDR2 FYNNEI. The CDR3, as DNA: TGTGCCAGCAGTGAAGAGGGGGGGGCCTCACCCCTCCACTTT. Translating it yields CASSEEGGASPLHF.

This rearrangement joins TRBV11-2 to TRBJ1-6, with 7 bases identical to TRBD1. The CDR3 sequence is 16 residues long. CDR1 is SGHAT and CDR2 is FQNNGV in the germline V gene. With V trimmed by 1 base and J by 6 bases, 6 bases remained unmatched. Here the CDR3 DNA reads TGTGCCAGCAGCTTAGTTGCAGGGGGGGGTAATTCACCCCTCCACTTT. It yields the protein CASSLVAGGGNSPLHF.

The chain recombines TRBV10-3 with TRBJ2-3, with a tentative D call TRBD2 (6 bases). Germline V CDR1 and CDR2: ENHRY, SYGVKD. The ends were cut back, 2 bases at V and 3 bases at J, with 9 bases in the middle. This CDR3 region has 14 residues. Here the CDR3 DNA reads TGTGCCATCAGTGAGAGACTAGAAACAGATACGCAGTATTTT. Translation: CAISERLETDTQYF.

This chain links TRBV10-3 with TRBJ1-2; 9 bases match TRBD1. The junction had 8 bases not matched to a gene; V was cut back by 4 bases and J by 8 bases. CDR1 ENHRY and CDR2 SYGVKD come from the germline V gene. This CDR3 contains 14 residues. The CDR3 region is CAISGRDRAKGYTF. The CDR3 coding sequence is TGTGCCATCAGTGGGAGGGACAGGGCAAAAGGCTACACCTTC.

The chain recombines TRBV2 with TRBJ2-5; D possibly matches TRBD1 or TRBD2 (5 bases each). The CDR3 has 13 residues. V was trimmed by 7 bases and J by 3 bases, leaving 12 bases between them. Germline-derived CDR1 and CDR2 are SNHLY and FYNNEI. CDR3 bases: TGTGCCAGCACCAGGGACGGAAAAGAGACCCAGTACTTC. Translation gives CASTRDGKETQYF.

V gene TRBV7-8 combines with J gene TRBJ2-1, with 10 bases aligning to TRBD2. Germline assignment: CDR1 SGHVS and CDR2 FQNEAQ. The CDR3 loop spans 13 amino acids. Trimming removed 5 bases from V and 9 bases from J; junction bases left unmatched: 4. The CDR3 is CASSRRTSGEQFF. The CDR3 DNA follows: TGTGCCAGCAGCCGTAGGACTAGCGGTGAGCAGTTCTTC.

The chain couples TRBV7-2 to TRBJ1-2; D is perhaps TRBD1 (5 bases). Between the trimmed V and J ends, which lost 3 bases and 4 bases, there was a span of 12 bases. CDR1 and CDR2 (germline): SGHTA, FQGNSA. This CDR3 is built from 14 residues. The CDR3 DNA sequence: TGTGCCAGCAGCTTTTATTCAGGGATCTATGGCTACACCTTC. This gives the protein CASSFYSGIYGYTF.

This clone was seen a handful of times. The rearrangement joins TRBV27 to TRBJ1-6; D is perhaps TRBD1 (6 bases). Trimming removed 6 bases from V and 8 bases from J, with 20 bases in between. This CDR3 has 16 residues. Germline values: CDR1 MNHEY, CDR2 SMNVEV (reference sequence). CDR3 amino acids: CASSTLADSFDSPLHF. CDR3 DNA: TGTGCCAGCAGCACCCTAGCGGACAGTTTCGATTCACCCCTCCACTTT.

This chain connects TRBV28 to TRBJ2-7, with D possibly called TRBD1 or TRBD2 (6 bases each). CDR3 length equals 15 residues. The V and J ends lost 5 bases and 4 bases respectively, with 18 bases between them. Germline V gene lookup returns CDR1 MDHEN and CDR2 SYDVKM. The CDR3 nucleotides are TGTGCCAGCAGTCCTTTAGGGGGAGGAGGGTACGAGCAGTACTTC. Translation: CASSPLGGGGYEQYF.

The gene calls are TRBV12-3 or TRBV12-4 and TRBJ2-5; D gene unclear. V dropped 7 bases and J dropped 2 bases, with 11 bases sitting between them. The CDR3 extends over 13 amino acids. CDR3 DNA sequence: TGTGCCAGCACCAATACTTTTCAAGAGACCCAGTACTTC. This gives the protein CASTNTFQETQYF.

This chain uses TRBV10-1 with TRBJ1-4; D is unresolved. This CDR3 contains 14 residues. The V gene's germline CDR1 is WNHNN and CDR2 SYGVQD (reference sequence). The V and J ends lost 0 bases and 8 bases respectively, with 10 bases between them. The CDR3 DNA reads TGCGCCAGCAGTGAGTCGAATGGAATGGAAAAACTGTTTTTT. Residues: CASSESNGMEKLFF.

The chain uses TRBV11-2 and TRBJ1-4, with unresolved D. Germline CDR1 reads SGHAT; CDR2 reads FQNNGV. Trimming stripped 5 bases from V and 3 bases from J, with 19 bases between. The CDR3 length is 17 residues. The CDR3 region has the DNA TGTGCCAGCAGCATAGGATTCGGGGATGCTTCTAATGAAAAACTGTTTTTT. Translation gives CASSIGFGDASNEKLFF.

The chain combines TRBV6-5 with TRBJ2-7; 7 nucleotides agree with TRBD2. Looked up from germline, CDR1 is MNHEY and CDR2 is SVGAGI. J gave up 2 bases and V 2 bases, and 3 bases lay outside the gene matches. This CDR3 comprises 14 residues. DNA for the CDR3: TGTGCCAGCAGTTACGGCGGGGGAACCTACGAGCAGTACGTC. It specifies CASSYGGGTYEQYV.

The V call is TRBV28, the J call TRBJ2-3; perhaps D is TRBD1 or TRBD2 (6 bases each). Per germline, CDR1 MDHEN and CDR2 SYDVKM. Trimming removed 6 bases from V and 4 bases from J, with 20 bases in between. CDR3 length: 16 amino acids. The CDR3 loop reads CASRVTPGGPADTQYF. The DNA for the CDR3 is TGTGCCAGCAGGGTAACCCCTGGGGGGCCCGCAGATACGCAGTATTTT.

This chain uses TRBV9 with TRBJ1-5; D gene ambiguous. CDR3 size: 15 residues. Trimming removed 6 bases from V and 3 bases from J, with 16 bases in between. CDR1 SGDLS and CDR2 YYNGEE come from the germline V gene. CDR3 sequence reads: CASNPRGQYNQPQHF. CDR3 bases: TGTGCCAGCAACCCCCGCGGGCAGTACAATCAGCCCCAGCATTTT.

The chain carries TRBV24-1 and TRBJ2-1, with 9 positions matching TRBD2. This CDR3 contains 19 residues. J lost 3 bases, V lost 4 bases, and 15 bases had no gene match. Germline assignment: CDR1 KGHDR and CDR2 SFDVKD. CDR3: CATSDGTSLRRSRYNEQFF. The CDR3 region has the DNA TGTGCCACCAGTGACGGGACTAGCCTTAGGAGGTCCCGCTACAATGAGCAGTTCTTC.

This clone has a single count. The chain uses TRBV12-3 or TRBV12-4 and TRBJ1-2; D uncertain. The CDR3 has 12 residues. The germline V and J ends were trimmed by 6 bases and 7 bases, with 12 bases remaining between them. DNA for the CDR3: TGTGCCAGCAGCCTGTATCGTCTTGGCTACACCTTC. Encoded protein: CASSLYRLGYTF.

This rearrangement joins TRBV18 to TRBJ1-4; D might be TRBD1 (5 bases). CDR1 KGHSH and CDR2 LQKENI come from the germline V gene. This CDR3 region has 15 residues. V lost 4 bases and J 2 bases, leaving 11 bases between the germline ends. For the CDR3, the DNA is TGTGCCAGCTCACGTAGGGGTGAGACTAATGAAAAACTGTTTTTT. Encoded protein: CASSRRGETNEKLFF.

The CDR3 coding sequence is TGTGCCAGCAGCTCAGGGCCGGGAGTCACTGAAGCTTTCTTT. It yields the protein CASSSGPGVTEAFF. The chain couples TRBV5-4 to TRBJ1-1; D is possibly TRBD1 (5 bases). The CDR3 consists of 14 residues. The V end was cut by 3 bases, the J end by 4 bases, with 13 bases between. From germline, CDR1 is SGHNT and CDR2 YYREEE (reference sequence).

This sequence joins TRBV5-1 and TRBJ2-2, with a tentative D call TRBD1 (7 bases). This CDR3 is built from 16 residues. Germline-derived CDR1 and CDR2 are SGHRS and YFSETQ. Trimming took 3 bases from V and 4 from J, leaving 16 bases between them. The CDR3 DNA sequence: TGCGCCAGCAGCTCTGGGGCAGGGGGGATCACCGGGGAGCTGTTTTTT. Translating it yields CASSSGAGGITGELFF.

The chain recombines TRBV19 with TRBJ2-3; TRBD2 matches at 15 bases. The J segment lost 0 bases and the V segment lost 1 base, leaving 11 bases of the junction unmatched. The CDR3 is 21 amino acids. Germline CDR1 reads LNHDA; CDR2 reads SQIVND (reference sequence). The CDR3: CASSIGGLAGGSSTSTDTQYF. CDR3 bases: TGTGCCAGTAGTATAGGAGGACTAGCGGGAGGGTCCTCTACTAGCACAGATACGCAGTATTTT.

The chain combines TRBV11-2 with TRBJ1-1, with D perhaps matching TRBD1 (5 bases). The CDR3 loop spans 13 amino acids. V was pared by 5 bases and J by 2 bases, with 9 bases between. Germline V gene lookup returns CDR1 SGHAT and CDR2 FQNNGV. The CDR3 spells CASSKGLNTEAFF. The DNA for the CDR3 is TGTGCCAGCAGCAAGGGACTTAACACTGAAGCTTTCTTT.

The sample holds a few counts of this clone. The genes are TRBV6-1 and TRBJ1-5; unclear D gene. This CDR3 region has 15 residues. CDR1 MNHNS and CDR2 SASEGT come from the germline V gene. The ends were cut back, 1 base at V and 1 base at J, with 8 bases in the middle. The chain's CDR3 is CASSEGAVSNQPQHF. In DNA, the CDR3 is TGTGCCAGCAGTGAAGGAGCGGTAAGCAATCAGCCCCAGCATTTT.

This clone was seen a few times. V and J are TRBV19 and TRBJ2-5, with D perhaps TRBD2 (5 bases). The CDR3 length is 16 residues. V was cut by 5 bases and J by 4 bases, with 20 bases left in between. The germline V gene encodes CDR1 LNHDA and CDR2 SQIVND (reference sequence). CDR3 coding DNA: TGTGCCAGTAGTGGCGGAGCTCTGCCAGGAGGAGAGACCCAGTACTTC. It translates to CASSGGALPGGETQYF. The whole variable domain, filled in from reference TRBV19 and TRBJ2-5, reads DGGITQSPKYLFRKEGQNVTLSCEQNLNHDAMYWYRQDPGQGLRLIYYSQIVNDFQKGDIAEGYSVSREKKESFPLTVTSAQKNPTAFYLCASSGGALPGGETQYFGPGTRLLVL.